The 7 T cell receptor beta chains reported below all come from one sample, sequenced in a study of blood T cell repertoires in COVID-19. Measured with immunoSEQ multiplex PCR; TCRdb has only the in-frame clones, and not every one. The data show 490,000 or so clones, approximately 86% seen once. The sequenced sample consisted of PBMCs or T cells enriched from blood (not recorded which). These receptor sequences come from a woman between 55 and 75 years old who had recovered from COVID-19.

In nucleotides, the CDR3 is TGTGCCAGCAGTTTCGATGGGACAGCAAATTCACCCCTCCACTTT. Translation: CASSFDGTANSPLHF. This chain uses TRBV28 with TRBJ1-6; the match to TRBD1 covers 7 bases. CDR1 and CDR2 (germline): MDHEN, SYDVKM. The CDR3 is made up of 15 amino acids. V was clipped by 3 bases and J by 7 bases; unmatched bases: 6.

This chain uses TRBV2 with TRBJ2-2; tentatively, D is TRBD1 (6 bases). V was trimmed by 6 bases and J by 3 bases, leaving 14 bases between them. CDR1 SNHLY and CDR2 FYNNEI come from the germline V gene. The CDR3 covers 15 residues. This CDR3 reads CASSLQGIDTGELFF. DNA of the CDR3: TGTGCCAGCAGCCTACAGGGAATCGACACCGGGGAGCTGTTTTTT. Filled out from reference TRBV2 and TRBJ2-2, the complete variable domain reads EPEVTQTPSHQVTQMGQEVILRCVPISNHLYFYWYRQILGQKVEFLVSFYNNEISEKSEIFDDQFSVERPDGSNFTLKIRSTKLEDSAMYFCASSLQGIDTGELFFGEGSRLTVL.

The chain has TRBV2 and TRBJ1-2; D possibly corresponds to TRBD1 (5 bases). V lost 0 bases, J lost 7 bases, and 15 bases lay in between. Germline values: CDR1 SNHLY, CDR2 FYNNEI. CDR3 size: 15 residues. CDR3 in amino acids: CASSEAGGTLSGYTF. For the CDR3, the DNA is TGTGCCAGCAGTGAAGCTGGGGGGACCCTCTCTGGCTACACCTTC.

The chain carries TRBV5-1 and TRBJ2-7; 10 bases match TRBD1. V lost 0 bases, J lost 3 bases, and 0 bases stayed unmatched. The CDR3 spans 14 residues. Germline V CDR1 and CDR2: SGHRS, YFSETQ. In DNA form, the CDR3 reads TGCGCCAGCAGCTTGGGGACAGGGGGCTACGAGCAGTACGTC. It is translated as CASSLGTGGYEQYV.

The J gene is TRBJ2-7, the V gene TRBV6-5, with TRBD2 identical over 8 bases. The CDR3 contains 15 residues. After removal of 6 bases from V and 2 bases from J, the junction contained 9 bases not matched to a gene. Germline V CDR1 and CDR2: MNHEY, SVGAGI. DNA for the CDR3: TGTGCCAGCAGCCCCCCGGGACTAGAGCCCTACGAGCAGTACTTC. It translates to CASSPPGLEPYEQYF.

V is TRBV13 and J is TRBJ2-2, with 8 nucleotides matching TRBD2. This CDR3 comprises 13 residues. V trimming: 6 bases; J trimming: 6 bases; junction bases outside the gene matches: 3. Germline loops: CDR1 PRHDT, CDR2 FYEKMQ (reference sequence). The CDR3, as DNA: TGTGCCAGCAGGCCGGGGGGGCCCGGGGAGCTGTTTTTT. This sequence encodes CASRPGGPGELFF.

This chain joins TRBV30 and TRBJ1-4, with D maybe TRBD1 (5 bases). CDR1 is GTSNPN and CDR2 is SVGIG in the germline V gene (reference sequence). This CDR3 contains 16 residues. The V and J ends lost 3 bases and 4 bases respectively, with 18 bases between them. CDR3 sequence (DNA): TGTGCCTGGAGCCATCCCGGGAGAGGGGTTAATGAAAAACTGTTTTTT. Residues: CAWSHPGRGVNEKLFF.